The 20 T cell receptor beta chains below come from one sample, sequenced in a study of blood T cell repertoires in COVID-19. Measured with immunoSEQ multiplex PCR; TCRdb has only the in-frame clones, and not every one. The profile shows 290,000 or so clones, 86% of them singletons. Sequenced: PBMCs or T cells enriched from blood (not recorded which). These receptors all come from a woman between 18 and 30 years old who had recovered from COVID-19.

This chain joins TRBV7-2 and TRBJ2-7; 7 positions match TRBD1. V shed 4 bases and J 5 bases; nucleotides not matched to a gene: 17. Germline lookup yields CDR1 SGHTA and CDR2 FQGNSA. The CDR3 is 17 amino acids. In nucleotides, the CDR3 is TGTGCCAGCAGCTCGTGGACAGGTTCTGGGGACGGGCACGAGCAGTACTTC. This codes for CASSSWTGSGDGHEQYF. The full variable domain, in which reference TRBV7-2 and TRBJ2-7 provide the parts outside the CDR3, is GAGVSQSPSNKVTEKGKDVELRCDPISGHTALYWYRQSLGQGLEFLIYFQGNSAPDKSGLPSDRFSAERTGGSVSTLTIQRTQQEDSAVYLCASSSWTGSGDGHEQYFGPGTRLTVT.

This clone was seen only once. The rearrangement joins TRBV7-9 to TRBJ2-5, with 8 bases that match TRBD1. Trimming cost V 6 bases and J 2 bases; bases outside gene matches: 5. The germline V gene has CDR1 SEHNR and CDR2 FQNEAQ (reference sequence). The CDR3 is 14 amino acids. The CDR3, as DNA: TGTGCCAGCAGGTCAGGGGGCCTACAAGAGACCCAGTACTTC. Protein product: CASRSGGLQETQYF.

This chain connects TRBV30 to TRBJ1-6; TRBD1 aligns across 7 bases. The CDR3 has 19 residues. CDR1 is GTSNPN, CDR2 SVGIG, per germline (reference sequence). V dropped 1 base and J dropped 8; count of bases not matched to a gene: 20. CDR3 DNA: TGTGCCTGGAGTGCCGCCCGGACAGGCGGTCTCCCAAGCGATTCACCCCTCCACTTT. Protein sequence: CAWSAARTGGLPSDSPLHF.

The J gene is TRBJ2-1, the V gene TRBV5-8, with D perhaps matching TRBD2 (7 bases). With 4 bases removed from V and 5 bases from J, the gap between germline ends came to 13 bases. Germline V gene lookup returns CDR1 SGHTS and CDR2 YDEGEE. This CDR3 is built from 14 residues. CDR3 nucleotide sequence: TGTGCCAGCAGCCTCAGCGGGACAAACAATGAGCAGTTCTTC. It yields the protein CASSLSGTNNEQFF.

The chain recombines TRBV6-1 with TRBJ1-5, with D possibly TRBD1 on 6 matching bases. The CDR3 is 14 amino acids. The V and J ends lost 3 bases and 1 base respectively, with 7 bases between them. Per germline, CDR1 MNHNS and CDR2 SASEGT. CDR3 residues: CASSDGQSNQPQHF. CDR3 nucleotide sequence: TGTGCCAGCAGTGACGGACAGAGCAATCAGCCCCAGCATTTT.

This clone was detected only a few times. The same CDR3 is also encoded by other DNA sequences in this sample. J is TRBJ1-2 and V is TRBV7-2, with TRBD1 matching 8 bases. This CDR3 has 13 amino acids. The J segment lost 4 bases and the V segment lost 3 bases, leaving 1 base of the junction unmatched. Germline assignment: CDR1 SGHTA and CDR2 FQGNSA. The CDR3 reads CASSFTGGYGYTF. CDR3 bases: TGTGCCAGCAGCTTTACAGGGGGCTATGGCTACACCTTC.

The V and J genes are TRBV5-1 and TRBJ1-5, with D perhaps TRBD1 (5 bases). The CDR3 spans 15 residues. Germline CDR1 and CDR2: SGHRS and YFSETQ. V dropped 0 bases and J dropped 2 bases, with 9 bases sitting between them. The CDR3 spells CASSLDARGNQPQHF. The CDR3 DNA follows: TGCGCCAGCAGCTTGGACGCCAGGGGCAATCAGCCCCAGCATTTT.

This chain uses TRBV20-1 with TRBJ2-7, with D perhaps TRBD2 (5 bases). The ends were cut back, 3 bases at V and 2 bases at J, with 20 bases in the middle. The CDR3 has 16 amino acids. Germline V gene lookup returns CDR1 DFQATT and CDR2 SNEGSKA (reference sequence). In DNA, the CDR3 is TGCAGTGCTAGTGATCAAAGCGGATTGGCAGCCTACGAGCAGTACTTC. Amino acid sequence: CSASDQSGLAAYEQYF.

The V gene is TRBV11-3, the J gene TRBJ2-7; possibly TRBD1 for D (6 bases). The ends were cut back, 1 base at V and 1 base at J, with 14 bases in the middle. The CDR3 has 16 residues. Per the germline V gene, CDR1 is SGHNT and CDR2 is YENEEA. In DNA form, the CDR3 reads TGTGCCAGCAGCTTAGCCCTTGAGACAGGATCCTACGAGCAGTACTTC. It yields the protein CASSLALETGSYEQYF.

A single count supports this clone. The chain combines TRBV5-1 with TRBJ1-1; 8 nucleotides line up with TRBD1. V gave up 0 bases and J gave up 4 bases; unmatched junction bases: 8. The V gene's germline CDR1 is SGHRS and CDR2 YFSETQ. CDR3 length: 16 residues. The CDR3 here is CASSLVQGARGTEAFF. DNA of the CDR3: TGCGCCAGCAGCTTGGTTCAGGGGGCGCGAGGCACTGAAGCTTTCTTT.

The CDR3 protein is CAWGAPTGFGETQYF. In nucleotides, the CDR3 is TGTGCCTGGGGCGCCCCTACAGGGTTCGGGGAGACCCAGTACTTC. The J gene is TRBJ2-5, the V gene TRBV30; TRBD1 might be the D (6 bases). The CDR3 contains 15 residues. Germline CDR1 is GTSNPN and CDR2 is SVGIG (reference sequence). V lost 5 bases and J lost 5, with 21 bases in between. The variable domain in full, completed from reference TRBV30 and TRBJ2-5, reads SQTIHQWPATLVQPVGSPLSLECTVEGTSNPNLYWYRQAAGRGLQLLFYSVGIGQISSEVPQNLSASRPQDRQFILSSKKLLLSDSGFYLCAWGAPTGFGETQYFGPGTRLLVL.

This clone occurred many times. CDR3 nucleotides: TGTGCCAGTAGTATGGACTGGACAGGGCGATTGGATACGCAGTATTTT. Translated: CASSMDWTGRLDTQYF. The chain employs TRBV19 and TRBJ2-3; 8 positions match TRBD1. Germline V CDR1 and CDR2: LNHDA, SQIVND (reference sequence). The CDR3 contains 16 residues. V shed 3 bases, J shed 6 bases, and the junction held 11 bases outside the gene matches. The complete variable domain, with remaining parts taken from reference TRBV19 and TRBJ2-3, reads DGGITQSPKYLFRKEGQNVTLSCEQNLNHDAMYWYRQDPGQGLRLIYYSQIVNDFQKGDIAEGYSVSREKKESFPLTVTSAQKNPTAFYLCASSMDWTGRLDTQYFGPGTRLTVL.

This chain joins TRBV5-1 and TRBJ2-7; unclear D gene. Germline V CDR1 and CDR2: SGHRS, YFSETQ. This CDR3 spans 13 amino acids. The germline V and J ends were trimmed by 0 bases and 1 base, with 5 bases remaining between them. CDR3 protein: CASSLGRSYEQYF. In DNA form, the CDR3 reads TGCGCCAGCAGCTTGGGCAGATCCTACGAGCAGTACTTC.

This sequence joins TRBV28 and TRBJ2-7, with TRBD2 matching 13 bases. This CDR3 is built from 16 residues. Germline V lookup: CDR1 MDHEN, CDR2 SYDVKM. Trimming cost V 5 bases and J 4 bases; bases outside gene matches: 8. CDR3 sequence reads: CASSQGLAGWGYEQYF. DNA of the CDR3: TGTGCCAGCAGTCAGGGACTAGCGGGATGGGGTTACGAGCAGTACTTC.

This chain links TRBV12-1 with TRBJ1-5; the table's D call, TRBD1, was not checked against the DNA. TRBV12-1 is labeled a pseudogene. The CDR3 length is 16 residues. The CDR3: CASSTTGEGLNQPQHF. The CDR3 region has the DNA TGTGCCAGCAGCACCACAGGGGAAGGCCTCAATCAGCCCCAGCATTTT.

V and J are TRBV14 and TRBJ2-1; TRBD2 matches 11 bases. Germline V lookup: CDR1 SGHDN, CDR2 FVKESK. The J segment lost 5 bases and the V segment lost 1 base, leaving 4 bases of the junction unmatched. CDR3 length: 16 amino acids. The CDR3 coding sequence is TGTGCCAGCAGCCAAGGGACTAGCGGGCAAGACAATGAGCAGTTCTTC. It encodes CASSQGTSGQDNEQFF.

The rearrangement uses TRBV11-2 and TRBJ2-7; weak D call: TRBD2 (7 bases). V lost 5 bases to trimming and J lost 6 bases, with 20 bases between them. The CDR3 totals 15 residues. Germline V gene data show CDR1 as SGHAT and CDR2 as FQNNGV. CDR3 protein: CASSPIGGVPGEQYF. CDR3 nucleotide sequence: TGTGCCAGCAGCCCCATAGGGGGGGTACCGGGCGAGCAGTACTTC.

CDR3 coding DNA: TGCGCCAGCAGCCAAGACGGGACAGGGAATCAGCCCCAGCATTTT. Protein: CASSQDGTGNQPQHF. V gene TRBV4-3 combines with J gene TRBJ1-5; 9 nucleotides agree with TRBD1. The CDR3 is 15 amino acids. The V and J ends lost 0 bases and 4 bases, in that order; junction bases with no gene match: 1. CDR1 is LGHNA, CDR2 YSLEER, per germline.

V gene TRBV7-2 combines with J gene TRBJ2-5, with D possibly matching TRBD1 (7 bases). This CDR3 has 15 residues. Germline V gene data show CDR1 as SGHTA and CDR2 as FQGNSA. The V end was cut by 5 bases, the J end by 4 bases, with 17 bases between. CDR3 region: CASSPGGWGIETQYF. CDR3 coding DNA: TGTGCCAGCAGCCCAGGGGGGTGGGGGATAGAGACCCAGTACTTC.

In DNA form, the CDR3 reads TGCAGTGCTAGTGCAAGGGGCGATTCACCCCTCCACTTT. This translates into CSASARGDSPLHF. The chain combines TRBV20-1 with TRBJ1-6, with D possibly matching TRBD1 (5 bases). The V and J ends lost 3 bases and 8 bases respectively, with 11 bases between them. Germline V gives CDR1 DFQATT, CDR2 SNEGSKA (reference sequence). This CDR3 has 13 residues.